This T cell receptor beta chain derives from a study of neurological immune-mediated disorders. V trimming: 5 bases; J trimming: 5 bases; junction bases outside the gene matches: 2. Germline loops: CDR1 SGHRS, CDR2 YFSETQ. The CDR3 has 14 amino acids. This clonotype occurred many times. A single record per CDR3 protein comes from TCRdb applying MiXCR to the 5' RACE reads. The repertoire has 53,000 or so distinct CDR3 sequences, 10% to 15% of them found once; the top ten carry about 11%. The receptor was isolated from a woman in her sixties or seventies with HTLV-1-associated myelopathy (HAM/TSP). V gene TRBV5-1 combines with J gene TRBJ2-2; TRBD2 agrees at 11 bases. The sample consisted of PBMCs. This chain's CDR3 is CASRTSGSTGELFF. The CDR3 DNA reads as TGCGCCAGCAGAACTAGCGGGAGTACCGGGGAGCTGTTTTTT.